The text below deals with one T cell receptor beta chain. Trimming stripped 2 bases from V and 5 bases from J, with 14 bases between. Germline values: CDR1 SGHRS, CDR2 YFSETQ. This CDR3 has 15 amino acids. PCR used 60 Vbeta primers and 13 Jbeta primers. The protocol was immunoSEQ multiplex PCR, while the TCRdb copy is restricted to in-frame clones and leaves out a portion. The sample carries approximately 100,000 clones, around 61% recorded once. The data are from a study of cytomegalovirus exposure and HLA in healthy donors. Sample: PBMCs. The chain uses TRBV5-1 and TRBJ2-1; D is perhaps TRBD2 (5 bases). This TCR was sampled from a woman aged 45-65 years in good health and CMV-seronegative. In nucleotides, the CDR3 is TGCGCCAGCAGCTTTGGACTTACCACCCACAATGAGCAGTTCTTC. It encodes CASSFGLTTHNEQFF.